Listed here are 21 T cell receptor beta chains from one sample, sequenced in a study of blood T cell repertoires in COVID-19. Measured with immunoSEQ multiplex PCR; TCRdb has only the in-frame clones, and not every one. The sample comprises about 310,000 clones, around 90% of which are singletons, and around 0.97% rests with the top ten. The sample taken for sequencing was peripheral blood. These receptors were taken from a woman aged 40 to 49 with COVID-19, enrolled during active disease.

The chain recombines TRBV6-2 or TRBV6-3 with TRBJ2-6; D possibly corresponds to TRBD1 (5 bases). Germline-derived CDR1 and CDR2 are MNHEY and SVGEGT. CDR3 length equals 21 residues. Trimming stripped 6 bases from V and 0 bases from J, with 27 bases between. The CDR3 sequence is CASSTLGWGQKPNSGANVLTF. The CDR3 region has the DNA TGTGCCAGCAGCACCCTTGGGTGGGGCCAGAAACCTAACTCTGGGGCCAACGTCCTGACTTTC.

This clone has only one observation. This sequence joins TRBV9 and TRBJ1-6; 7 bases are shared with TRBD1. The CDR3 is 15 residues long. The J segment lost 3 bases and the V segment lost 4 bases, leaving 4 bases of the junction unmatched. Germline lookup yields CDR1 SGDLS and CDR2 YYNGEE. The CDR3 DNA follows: TGTGCCAGCAGCTCCTCAGGGGGCTATAATTCACCCCTCCACTTT. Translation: CASSSSGGYNSPLHF.

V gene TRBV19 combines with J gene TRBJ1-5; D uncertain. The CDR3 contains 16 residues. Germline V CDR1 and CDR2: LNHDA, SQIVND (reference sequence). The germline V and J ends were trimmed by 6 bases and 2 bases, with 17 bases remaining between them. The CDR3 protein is CASSTPPVWRNQPQHF. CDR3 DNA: TGTGCCAGTAGCACACCACCTGTATGGCGCAATCAGCCCCAGCATTTT.

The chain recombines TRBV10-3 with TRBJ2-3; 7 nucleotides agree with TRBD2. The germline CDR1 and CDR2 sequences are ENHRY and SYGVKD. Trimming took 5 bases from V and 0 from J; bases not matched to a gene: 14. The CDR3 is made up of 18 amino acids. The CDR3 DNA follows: TGTGCCATCAGTTACGCGGGGACGGGGGGACTCAGCACAGATACGCAGTATTTT. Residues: CAISYAGTGGLSTDTQYF.

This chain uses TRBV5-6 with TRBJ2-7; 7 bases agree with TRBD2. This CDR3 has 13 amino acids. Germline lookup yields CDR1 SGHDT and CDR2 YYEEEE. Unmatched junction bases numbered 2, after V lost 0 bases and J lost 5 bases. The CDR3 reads CASSLGAGDEQYF. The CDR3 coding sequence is TGTGCCAGCAGCTTGGGGGCGGGGGACGAGCAGTACTTC.

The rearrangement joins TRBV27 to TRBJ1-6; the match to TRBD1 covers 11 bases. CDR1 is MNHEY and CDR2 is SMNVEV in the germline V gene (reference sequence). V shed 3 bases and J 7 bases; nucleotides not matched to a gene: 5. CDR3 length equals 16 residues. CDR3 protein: CASSFAGQGGNSPLHF. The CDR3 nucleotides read TGTGCCAGCAGTTTCGCGGGACAGGGGGGAAATTCACCCCTCCACTTT.

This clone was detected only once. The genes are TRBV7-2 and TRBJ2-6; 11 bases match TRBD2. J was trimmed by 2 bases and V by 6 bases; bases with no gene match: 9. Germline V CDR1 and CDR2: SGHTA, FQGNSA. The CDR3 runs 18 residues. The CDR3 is CASRSPVAGGPGANVLTF. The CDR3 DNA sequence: TGTGCCAGCAGAAGCCCGGTAGCGGGGGGGCCTGGGGCCAACGTCCTGACTTTC.

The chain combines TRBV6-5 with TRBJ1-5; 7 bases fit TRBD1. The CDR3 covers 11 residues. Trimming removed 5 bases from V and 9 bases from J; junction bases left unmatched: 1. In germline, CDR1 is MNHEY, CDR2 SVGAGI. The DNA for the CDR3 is TGTGCCAGCAGTAGACAGGGGCCCCAGCATTTT. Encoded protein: CASSRQGPQHF.

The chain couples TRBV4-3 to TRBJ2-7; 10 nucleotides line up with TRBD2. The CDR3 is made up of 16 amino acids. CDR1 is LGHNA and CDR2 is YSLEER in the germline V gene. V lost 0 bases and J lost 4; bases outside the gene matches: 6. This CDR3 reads CASSQEPSGSSYEQYF. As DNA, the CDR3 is TGCGCCAGCAGCCAAGAACCTAGCGGGAGTTCTTACGAGCAGTACTTC.

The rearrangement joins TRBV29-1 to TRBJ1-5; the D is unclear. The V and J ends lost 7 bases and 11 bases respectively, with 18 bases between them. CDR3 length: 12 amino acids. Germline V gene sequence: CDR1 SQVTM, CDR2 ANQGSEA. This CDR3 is CSAGEGSETQHF. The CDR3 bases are TGCAGCGCCGGAGAGGGTTCTGAGACCCAGCATTTT.

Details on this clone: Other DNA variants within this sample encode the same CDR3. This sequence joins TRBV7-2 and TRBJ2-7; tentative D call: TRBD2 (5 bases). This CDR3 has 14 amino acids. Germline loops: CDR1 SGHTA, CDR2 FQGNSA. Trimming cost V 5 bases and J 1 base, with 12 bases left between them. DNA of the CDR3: TGTGCCAGCAGCCCAGGACTGGGTTCCTACGAGCAGTACTTC. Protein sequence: CASSPGLGSYEQYF.

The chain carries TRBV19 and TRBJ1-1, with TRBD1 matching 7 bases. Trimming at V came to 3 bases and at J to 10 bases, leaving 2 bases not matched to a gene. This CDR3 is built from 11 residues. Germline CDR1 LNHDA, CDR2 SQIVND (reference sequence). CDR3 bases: TGTGCCAGTAGTATTCGACAGGGAGCTTTCTTT. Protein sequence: CASSIRQGAFF. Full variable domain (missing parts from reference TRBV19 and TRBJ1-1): DGGITQSPKYLFRKEGQNVTLSCEQNLNHDAMYWYRQDPGQGLRLIYYSQIVNDFQKGDIAEGYSVSREKKESFPLTVTSAQKNPTAFYLCASSIRQGAFFGQGTRLTVV.

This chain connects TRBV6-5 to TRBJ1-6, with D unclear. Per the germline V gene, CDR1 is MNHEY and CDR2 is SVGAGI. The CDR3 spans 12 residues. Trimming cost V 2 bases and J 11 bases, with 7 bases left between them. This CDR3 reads CASSYGRTPLHF. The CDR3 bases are TGTGCCAGCAGTTACGGGAGGACACCCCTCCACTTT.

CDR3 nucleotide sequence: TGTGCCAGCAGCTTTAAGGGGACGGGGAGGGCGCTTTACTACGAGCAGTACTTC. Translated, it gives CASSFKGTGRALYYEQYF. The gene calls are TRBV5-5 and TRBJ2-7; the match to TRBD2 covers 7 bases. The trim removed 2 bases at V and 3 bases at J, leaving 17 bases unmatched. The CDR3 has 18 amino acids. From germline, CDR1 is SGHKS and CDR2 YYEKEE (reference sequence).

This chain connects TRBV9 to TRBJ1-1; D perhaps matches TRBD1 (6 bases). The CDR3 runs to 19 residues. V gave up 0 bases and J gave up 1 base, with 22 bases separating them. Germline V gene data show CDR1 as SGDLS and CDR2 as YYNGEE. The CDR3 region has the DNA TGTGCCAGCAGCGTAGGCTATACTAGAGGTCAGGGGCCGAACACTGAAGCTTTCTTT. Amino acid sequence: CASSVGYTRGQGPNTEAFF.

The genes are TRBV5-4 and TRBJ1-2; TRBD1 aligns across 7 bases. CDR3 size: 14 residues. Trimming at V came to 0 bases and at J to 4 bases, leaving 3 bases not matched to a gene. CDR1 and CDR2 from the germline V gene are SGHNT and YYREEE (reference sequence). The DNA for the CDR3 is TGTGCCAGCAGCTTGGCAGGGGGGTTCTATGGCTACACCTTC. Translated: CASSLAGGFYGYTF.

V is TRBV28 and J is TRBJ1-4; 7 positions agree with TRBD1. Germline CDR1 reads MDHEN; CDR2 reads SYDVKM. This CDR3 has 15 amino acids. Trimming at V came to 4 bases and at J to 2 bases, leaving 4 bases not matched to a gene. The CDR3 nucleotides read TGTGCCAGCAGTTCCGAGGGGGCGACTAATGAAAAACTGTTTTTT. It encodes CASSSEGATNEKLFF. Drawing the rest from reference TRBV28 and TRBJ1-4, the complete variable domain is DVKVTQSSRYLVKRTGEKVFLECVQDMDHENMFWYRQDPGLGLRLIYFSYDVKMKEKGDIPEGYSVSREKKERFSLILESASTNQTSMYLCASSSEGATNEKLFFGSGTQLSVL.

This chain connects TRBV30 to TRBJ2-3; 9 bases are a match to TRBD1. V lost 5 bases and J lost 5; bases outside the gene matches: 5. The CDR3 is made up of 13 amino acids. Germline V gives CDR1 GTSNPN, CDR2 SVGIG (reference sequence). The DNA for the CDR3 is TGTGCCTGGGATAGGACAGGGGTAGATACGCAGTATTTT. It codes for CAWDRTGVDTQYF.

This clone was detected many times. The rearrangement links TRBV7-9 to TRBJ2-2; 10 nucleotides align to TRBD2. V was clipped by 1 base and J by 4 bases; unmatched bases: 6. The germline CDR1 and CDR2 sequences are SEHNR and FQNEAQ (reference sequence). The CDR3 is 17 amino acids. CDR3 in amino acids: CASSLGAGGPRTGELFF. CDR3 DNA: TGTGCCAGCAGCTTAGGAGCGGGGGGGCCTCGCACCGGGGAGCTGTTTTTT.

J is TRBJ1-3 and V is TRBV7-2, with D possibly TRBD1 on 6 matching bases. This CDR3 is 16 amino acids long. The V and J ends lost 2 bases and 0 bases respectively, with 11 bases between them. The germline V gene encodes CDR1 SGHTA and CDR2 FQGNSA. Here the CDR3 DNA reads TGTGCCAGCAGCTTATTTAGGGGGAGCTCTGGAAACACCATATATTTT. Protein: CASSLFRGSSGNTIYF.

DNA of the CDR3: TGTGCCAGCTCACAGAACCCACAGGGGTGGTCCTACGAGCAGTACTTC. Amino acid sequence: CASSQNPQGWSYEQYF. This chain joins TRBV18 and TRBJ2-7; 7 nucleotides agree with TRBD1. Germline CDR1 and CDR2: KGHSH and LQKENI. This CDR3 contains 16 residues. V lost 4 bases and J lost 1; bases outside the gene matches: 10.